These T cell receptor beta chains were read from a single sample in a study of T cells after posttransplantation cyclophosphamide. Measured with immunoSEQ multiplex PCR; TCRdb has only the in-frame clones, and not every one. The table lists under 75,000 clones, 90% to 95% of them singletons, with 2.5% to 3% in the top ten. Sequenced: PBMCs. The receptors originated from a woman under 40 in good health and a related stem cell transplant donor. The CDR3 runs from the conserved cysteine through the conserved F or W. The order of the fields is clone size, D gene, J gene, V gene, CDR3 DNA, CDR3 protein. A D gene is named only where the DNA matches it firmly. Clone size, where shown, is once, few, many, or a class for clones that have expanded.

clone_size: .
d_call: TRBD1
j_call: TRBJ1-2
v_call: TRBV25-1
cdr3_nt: TGTGCCAGCAGTGGATCCGGGACAGGGACTTATGGCTACACCTTC
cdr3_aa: CASSGSGTGTYGYTF

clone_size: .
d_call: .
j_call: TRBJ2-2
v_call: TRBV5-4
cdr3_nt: TGTGCCAGCAGAATGGGACAAAACACCGGGGAGCTGTTTTTT
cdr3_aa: CASRMGQNTGELFF

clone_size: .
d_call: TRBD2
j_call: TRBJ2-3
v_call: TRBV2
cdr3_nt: TGTGCCAGCAGTGGCGGGGGAGATACGCAGTATTTT
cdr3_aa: CASSGGGDTQYF

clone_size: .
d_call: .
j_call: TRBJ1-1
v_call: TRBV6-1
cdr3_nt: TGTGCCAGCAGTGAAGCGCAGGGGTGGAACACTGAAGCTTTCTTT
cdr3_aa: CASSEAQGWNTEAFF

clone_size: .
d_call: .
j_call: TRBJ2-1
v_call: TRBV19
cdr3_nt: TGTGCCAGTAGTATAGGTCGGGGTTATTACAATGAGCAGTTCTTC
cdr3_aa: CASSIGRGYYNEQFF

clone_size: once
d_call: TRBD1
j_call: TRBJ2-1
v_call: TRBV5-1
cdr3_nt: TGCGCCAGCAGCTTGTATCCCAGCGACAGGGTGGGGTTCTTC
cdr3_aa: CASSLYPSDRVGFF

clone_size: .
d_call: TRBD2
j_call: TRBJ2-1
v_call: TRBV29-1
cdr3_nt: TGCAGCGTTAAGCGGGGCAATAGACGGGAAGGTGAGCAGTTCTTC
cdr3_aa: CSVKRGNRREGEQFF

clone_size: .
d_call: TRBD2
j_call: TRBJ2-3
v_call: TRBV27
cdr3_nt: TGTGCCAGCAGTTGGGCTAGCGGGGGGAAGGGGGATACGCAGTATTTT
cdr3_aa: CASSWASGGKGDTQYF

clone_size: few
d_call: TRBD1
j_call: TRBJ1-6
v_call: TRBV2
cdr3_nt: TGTGCCAGCAGCGGACAGGGAGGTAATTCACCCCTCCACTTT
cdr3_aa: CASSGQGGNSPLHF

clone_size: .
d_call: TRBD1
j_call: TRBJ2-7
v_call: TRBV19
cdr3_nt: TGTGCCAGTAGCGGACAGGCCCCGGCCTACGAGCAGTACTTC
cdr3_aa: CASSGQAPAYEQYF

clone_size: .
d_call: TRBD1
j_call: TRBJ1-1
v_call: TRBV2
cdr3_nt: TGTGCCAGCAGTGCTGCCGAGGACAGGGAGTCTGAAGCTTTCTTT
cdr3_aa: CASSAAEDRESEAFF

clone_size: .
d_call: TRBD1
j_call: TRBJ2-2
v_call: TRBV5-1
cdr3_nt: TGCGCCAGCAGCTCCGGGACAGGGGGCACCGGGGAGCTGTTTTTT
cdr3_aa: CASSSGTGGTGELFF

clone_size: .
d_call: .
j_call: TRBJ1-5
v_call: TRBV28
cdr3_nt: TGTGCCAGCAGTTTATTCGGCGGGAACCATCAGCCCCAGCATTTT
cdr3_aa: CASSLFGGNHQPQHF

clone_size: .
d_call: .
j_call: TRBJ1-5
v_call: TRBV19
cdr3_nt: TGTGCCAGTAAAGAGGGGCCGGGCAATCAGCCCCAGCATTTT
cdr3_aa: CASKEGPGNQPQHF

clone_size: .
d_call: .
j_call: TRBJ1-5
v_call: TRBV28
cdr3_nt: TGTGCCAGCAGGGAGGGCAATCAGCCCCAGCATTTT
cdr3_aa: CASREGNQPQHF

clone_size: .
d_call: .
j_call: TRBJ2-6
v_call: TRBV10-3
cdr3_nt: .
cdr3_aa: CAISDPRRAGANVLTF

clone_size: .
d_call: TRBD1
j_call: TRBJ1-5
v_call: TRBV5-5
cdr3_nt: TGTGCCAGCAGCCTGTGGGCAGGGGGCTATCAGCCCCAGCATTTT
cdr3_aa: CASSLWAGGYQPQHF

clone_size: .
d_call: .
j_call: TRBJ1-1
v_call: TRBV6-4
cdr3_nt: TGTGCCAGCAGTGACTCTCAGAACACTGAAGCTTTCTTT
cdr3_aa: CASSDSQNTEAFF

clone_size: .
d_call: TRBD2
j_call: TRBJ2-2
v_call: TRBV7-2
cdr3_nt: TGTGCCAGCAGCTATCGACTAGCGGGGGGGCCGGGGGAGCTGTTTTTT
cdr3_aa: CASSYRLAGGPGELFF

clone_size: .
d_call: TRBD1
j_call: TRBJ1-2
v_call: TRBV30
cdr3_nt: TGTGCCTGGAGGGGGACAGGGAGCTATGGCTACACCTTC
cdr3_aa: CAWRGTGSYGYTF

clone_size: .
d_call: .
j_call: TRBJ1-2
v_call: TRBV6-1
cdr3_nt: TGTGCCAGCAGTGAAGAGGGATATATCCACTATGGCTACACCTTC
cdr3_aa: CASSEEGYIHYGYTF

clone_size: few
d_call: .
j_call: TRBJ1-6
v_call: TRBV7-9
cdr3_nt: TGTGCCAGCAGCCCAACAAATTCACCCCTCCACTTT
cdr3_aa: CASSPTNSPLHF

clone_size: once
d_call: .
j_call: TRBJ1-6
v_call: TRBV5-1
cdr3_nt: TGCGCCAGCAGCTTGTCCCTTGACAGGAATTCACCCCTCCACTTT
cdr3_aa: CASSLSLDRNSPLHF

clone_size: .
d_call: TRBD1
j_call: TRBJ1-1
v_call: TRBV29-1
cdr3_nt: TGCAGCGTGGGACAGGGGGCTGAAGCTTTCTTT
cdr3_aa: CSVGQGAEAFF

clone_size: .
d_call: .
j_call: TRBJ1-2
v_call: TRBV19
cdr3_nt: TGTGCCAGTAGTACGGGATCTGGCTACACCTTC
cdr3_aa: CASSTGSGYTF

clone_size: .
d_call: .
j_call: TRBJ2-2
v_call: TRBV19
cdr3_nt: TGTGCCAGTAGTATAATAAGCGAGGCCGGGGAGCTGTTTTTT
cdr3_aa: CASSIISEAGELFF

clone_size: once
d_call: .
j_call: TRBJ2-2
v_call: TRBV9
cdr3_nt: TGTGCCTCCCAGGGCGGGGAGCTGTTTTTT
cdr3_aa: CASQGGELFF

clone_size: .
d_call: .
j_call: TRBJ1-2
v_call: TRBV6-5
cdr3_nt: TGTGCCAGCAGTTATAAGGGACCGGAGGGCTACACCTTC
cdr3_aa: CASSYKGPEGYTF

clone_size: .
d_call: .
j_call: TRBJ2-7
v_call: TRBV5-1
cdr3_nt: TGCGCCAGCAGCTTGGGGGCGGGTACTCCCTACGAGCAGTACTTC
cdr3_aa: CASSLGAGTPYEQYF

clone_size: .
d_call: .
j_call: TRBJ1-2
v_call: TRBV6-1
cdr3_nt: TGTGCCAGCAGTGAACTTTTGGGAGTGCAGGGCTACACCTTC
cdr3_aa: CASSELLGVQGYTF

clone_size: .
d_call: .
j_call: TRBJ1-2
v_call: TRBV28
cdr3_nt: TGTGCCACCAGGGCGGCCTATGGCTACACCTTC
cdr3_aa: CATRAAYGYTF

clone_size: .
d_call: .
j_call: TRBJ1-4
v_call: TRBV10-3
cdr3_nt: TGTGCCATCAGTGAGTCGGGTGAAAAACTGTTTTTT
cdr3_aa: CAISESGEKLFF

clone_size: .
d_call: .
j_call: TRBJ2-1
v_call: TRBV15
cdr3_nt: TGTGCCACCAGCAGAGATTTAGGGGCCGACAATGAGCAGTTCTTC
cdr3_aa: CATSRDLGADNEQFF

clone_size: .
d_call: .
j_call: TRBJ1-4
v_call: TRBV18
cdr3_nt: TGTGCCAGCTCACCGATTGTGGTCCCTAATGAAAAACTGTTTTTT
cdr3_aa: CASSPIVVPNEKLFF

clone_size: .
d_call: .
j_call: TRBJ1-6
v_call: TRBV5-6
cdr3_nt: TGTGCCAGCAGCTTGTTTCAGGGTATGTCTTCACCCCTCCACTTT
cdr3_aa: CASSLFQGMSSPLHF

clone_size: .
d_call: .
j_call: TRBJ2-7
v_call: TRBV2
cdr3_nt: TGTGCCAGCAGAAGGGACCTCCTCTACGAGCAGTACTTC
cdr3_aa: CASRRDLLYEQYF

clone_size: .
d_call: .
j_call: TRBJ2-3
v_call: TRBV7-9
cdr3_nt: TGTGCCAGCAGCGGGGCAGATACGCAGTATTTT
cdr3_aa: CASSGADTQYF

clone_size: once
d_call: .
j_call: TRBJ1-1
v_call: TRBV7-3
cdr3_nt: TGTGCCAGCAGCCCTACAGGGAGCGGCACTGAAGCTTTCTTT
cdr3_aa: CASSPTGSGTEAFF

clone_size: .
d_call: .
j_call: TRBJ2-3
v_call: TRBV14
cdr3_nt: TGTGCCAGCAGCCAAGATGTACACTACACAGATACGCAGTATTTT
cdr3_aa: CASSQDVHYTDTQYF

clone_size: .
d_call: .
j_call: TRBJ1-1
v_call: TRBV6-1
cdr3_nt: TGTGCCAGCAGTGCCCCCATGAACACTGAAGCTTTCTTT
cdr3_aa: CASSAPMNTEAFF

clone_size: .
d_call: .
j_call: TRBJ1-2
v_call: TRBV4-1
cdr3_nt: TGCGCCAGCAGCCCAACCGTGGTTGTAAGTGGCTACACCTTC
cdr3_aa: CASSPTVVVSGYTF

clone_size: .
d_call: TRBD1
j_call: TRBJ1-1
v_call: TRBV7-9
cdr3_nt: TGTGCCAGCAGCTTAGTCGGACAGGTGAACACTGAAGCTTTCTTT
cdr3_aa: CASSLVGQVNTEAFF

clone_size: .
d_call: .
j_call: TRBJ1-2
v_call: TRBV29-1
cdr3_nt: TGCAGCGAGGGTTCTAACTATGGCTACACCTTC
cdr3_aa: CSEGSNYGYTF

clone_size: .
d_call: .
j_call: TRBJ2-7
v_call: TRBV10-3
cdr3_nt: TGTGCCATCAGTGAGTCAAGTGAGTCCTACGAGCAGTACTTC
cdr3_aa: CAISESSESYEQYF